The 2 T cell receptor beta chains presented below share a single source sample, sequenced in a study of blood T cell repertoires in COVID-19. Libraries were prepared by immunoSEQ multiplex PCR; TCRdb keeps only in-frame clonotypes and omits some of them. The table lists under 200,000 clones, approximately 89% of them singletons. Material for sequencing was PBMCs or T cells enriched from blood (not recorded which). The receptors shown here come from a woman aged 18-29 years who had recovered from COVID-19.

The rearrangement links TRBV7-3 to TRBJ2-1, with D unclear. The CDR3 runs to 13 residues. Germline CDR1 SGHTA, CDR2 FQGTGA. With 2 bases removed from V and 11 bases from J, the gap between germline ends came to 13 bases. DNA of the CDR3: TGTGCCAGCAGCTTATTTTTCGGTCGTAAGCAGTTCTTC. It codes for CASSLFFGRKQFF.

In regard to this clone: Different DNA sequences within this sample yield the same CDR3. The rearrangement uses TRBV5-4 and TRBJ2-5; TRBD2 agrees at 10 bases. CDR1 and CDR2 from the germline V gene are SGHNT and YYREEE (reference sequence). With 4 bases clipped from V and 4 bases from J, the junction kept 1 base outside the gene matches. The CDR3 totals 13 residues. The CDR3 DNA is TGTGCCAGCAGCCTAGCGGGAGCAGAGACCCAGTACTTC. Its protein is CASSLAGAETQYF.